This paragraph covers one T cell receptor beta chain sequence. This specimen comes from a study of blood T cell repertoires in COVID-19. The protocol was immunoSEQ multiplex PCR, while the TCRdb copy is restricted to in-frame clones and leaves out a portion. The data show about 290,000 clones, approximately 86% seen once. The sequenced sample was peripheral blood. The sequence was collected from a woman between 50 and 59 years old with active or convalescent COVID-19.

CDR3 bases: TGTGCCAGCAGAGGAGCAGGGGCCCAAGAGACCCAGTACTTC. Encoded protein: CASRGAGAQETQYF. V and J are TRBV13 and TRBJ2-5; the D gene is possibly TRBD1 (6 bases). The V end was cut by 6 bases, the J end by 1 base, with 12 bases between. The CDR3 runs 14 residues. Germline assignment: CDR1 PRHDT and CDR2 FYEKMQ (reference sequence).